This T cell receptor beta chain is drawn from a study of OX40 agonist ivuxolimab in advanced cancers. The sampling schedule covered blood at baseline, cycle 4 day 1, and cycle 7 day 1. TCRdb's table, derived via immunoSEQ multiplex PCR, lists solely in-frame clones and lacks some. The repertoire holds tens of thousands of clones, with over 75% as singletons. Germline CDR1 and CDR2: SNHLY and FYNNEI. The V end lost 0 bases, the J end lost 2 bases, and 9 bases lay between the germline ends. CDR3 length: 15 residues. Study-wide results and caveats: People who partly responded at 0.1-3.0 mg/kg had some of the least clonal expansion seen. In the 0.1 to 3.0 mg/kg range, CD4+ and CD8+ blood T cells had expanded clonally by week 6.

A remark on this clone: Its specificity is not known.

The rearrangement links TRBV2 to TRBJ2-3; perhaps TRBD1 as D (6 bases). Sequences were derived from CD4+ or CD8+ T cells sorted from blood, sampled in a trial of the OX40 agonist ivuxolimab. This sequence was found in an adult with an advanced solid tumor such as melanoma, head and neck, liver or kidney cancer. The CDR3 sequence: CASSEATGYTDTQYF. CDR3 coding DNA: TGTGCCAGCAGTGAAGCGACAGGATACACAGATACGCAGTATTTT.